The text below deals with one T cell receptor beta chain. These data originate in a study of T cell changes during pregnancy in multiple sclerosis. TCRdb's table, derived via immunoSEQ multiplex PCR, lists solely in-frame clones and lacks some. The repertoire consists of around 36,000 clones, with 91% occurring once and the leading ten covering roughly 7.7%. The V end was cut by 2 bases, the J end by 5 bases, with 21 bases between. The CDR3 covers 17 residues. Germline values: CDR1 MNHEY, CDR2 SMNVEV (reference sequence). The chain recombines TRBV27 with TRBJ1-2, with D perhaps matching TRBD1 (6 bases). This material consisted of CD8+ T cells from peripheral blood mononuclear cells, taken before pregnancy. This sequence was found in a female donor with multiple sclerosis, enrolled in a pregnancy study. The CDR3: CASSLHGQPRGKYGYTF. CDR3 bases: TGTGCCAGCAGTTTACACGGACAGCCCCGTGGAAAATATGGCTACACCTTC.